This T cell receptor beta chain is from a study of OX40 agonist ivuxolimab in advanced cancers. The wider study: Three patients showed partial responses: one hepatocellular carcinoma and two cutaneous melanoma cases.

This CDR3 has 15 amino acids. The germline gives CDR1 LNHNV, CDR2 YYDKDF (reference sequence). Trimming removed 1 base from V and 0 bases from J, with 6 bases in between. Details on this clone: The antigen is not known.

Overall study findings and caveats: Expanded clones tended on average to be more numerous among CD8+ T cells than CD4+.

Generated by immunoSEQ multiplex PCR, the TCRdb table keeps only in-frame clones and is missing some. The table includes fewer than 90,000 clones, about 85% detected once. The V call is TRBV15, the J call TRBJ2-2; D gene unclear. Sequencing used CD4+ or CD8+ T cells sorted from blood, obtained in a trial of the OX40 agonist ivuxolimab. The TCR sequence derives from an adult with an advanced solid tumor such as melanoma, head and neck, liver or kidney cancer. The CDR3 spells CATSRAFANTGELFF. The CDR3, as DNA: TGTGCCACCAGCAGAGCTTTCGCGAACACCGGGGAGCTGTTTTTT.